These T cell receptor beta chains were read from a single sample in a study of blood T cell repertoires in COVID-19. Repertoires were generated with immunoSEQ multiplex PCR, while TCRdb's copy carries only in-frame clones and drops some. The table records about 300,000 clones, roughly 88% of them present only once. What was sequenced was peripheral blood. The receptors were gathered from a woman in her twenties or thirties who had recovered from COVID-19. The CDR3 runs from the conserved cysteine through the conserved F or W. D genes are given only for firm matches. Clone size is stated in some rows and not others, as once, few, many or a class when expanded.

TRBV27,TRBJ2-3,-,-,TGTGCCAGCAGAACGCAGGGCCAACGGCAGTATTTT,CASRTQGQRQYF
TRBV7-8,TRBJ2-7,-,-,TGTGCCAGCAGCTTAGATTGGCAGATCTCCTACGAGCAGTACTTC,CASSLDWQISYEQYF
TRBV5-1,TRBJ2-7,-,TRBD2,TGCGCCAGCAGCCCCATGATAGCGGGGGCACCGTTTGAGTACTTC,CASSPMIAGAPFEYF
TRBV7-6,TRBJ2-7,-,-,TGTGCCAGCAGCTTAGCCTCGGCGGGCTACGAGCAGTACTTC,CASSLASAGYEQYF
TRBV7-9,TRBJ1-4,once,TRBD1,TGTGCCAGCAGCCTGCGGACAGGACCTGGTGAAAAACTGTTTTTT,CASSLRTGPGEKLFF
TRBV11-2,TRBJ2-1,-,TRBD1,TGTGCCAGCAGTCCAGACAGGGCGTTTGGGAATGAGCAGTTCTTC,CASSPDRAFGNEQFF
TRBV19,TRBJ1-5,-,-,TGTGCCAGTAGTCCGCCAGGTCAGCCCCAGCATTTT,CASSPPGQPQHF
TRBV6-5,TRBJ1-5,-,TRBD1,TGTGCCAGCAGCGCAGGGGGAAATCAGCCCCAGCATTTT,CASSAGGNQPQHF
TRBV27,TRBJ2-7,-,-,TGTGCCAGCAGTCGAGTTAAAACAGGGACCTACGAGCAGTACTTC,CASSRVKTGTYEQYF
TRBV19,TRBJ1-5,-,TRBD1,TGTGCCAGTAGTCTGACAGGGGCGCGTCAGCCCCAGCATTTT,CASSLTGARQPQHF
TRBV5-1,TRBJ2-1,-,-,TGCGCCAGCAGCTTGGGTTCAGGCTCCTACAATGAGCAGTTCTTC,CASSLGSGSYNEQFF
TRBV24-1,TRBJ2-2,-,-,TGTGCCACCAAGAGGTCACAGGGTGCCGGGGAGCTGTTTTTT,CATKRSQGAGELFF
TRBV6-2/TRBV6-3,TRBJ2-5,-,-,TGTGCCAGCAGTTACTCGATAGCAGGGGATTACCAAGAGACCCAGTACTTC,CASSYSIAGDYQETQYF
TRBV14,TRBJ2-7,few,-,TGTGCCAGCAGCCAAAGGTTCGGGAGCTCCTACGAGCAGTACTTC,CASSQRFGSSYEQYF
TRBV23-1,TRBJ1-1,-,-,TGCGCCAGCAGTCATCGAGTTATGAACACTGAAGCTTTCTTT,CASSHRVMNTEAFF
TRBV29-1,TRBJ2-2,-,-,TGCAGCGTCGTAACTAGCTCCGGGGAGCTGTTTTTT,CSVVTSSGELFF
TRBV30,TRBJ2-5,-,TRBD2,TGTGCCTGGAGTGTAACAGCGGGGGTTGGAGAGACCCAGTACTTC,CAWSVTAGVGETQYF
TRBV11-1,TRBJ2-7,-,-,TGTGCCAGCAGCTTAAACAGGGGGGGAAACTACGAGCAGTACTTC,CASSLNRGGNYEQYF
TRBV29-1,TRBJ2-2,-,-,TGCAGCGTTGAAGTACAGAACACCGGGGAGCTGTTTTTT,CSVEVQNTGELFF
TRBV7-9,TRBJ2-2,-,TRBD2,TGTGCCAGCAGCCCCCGCAGCGGGAGCGGCGGGGAGCTGTTTTTT,CASSPRSGSGGELFF
TRBV29-1,TRBJ1-2,-,TRBD1,TGCAGCGTTTTTGATACCACAGGGGACGACTATGGCTACACCTTC,CSVFDTTGDDYGYTF
TRBV3-1/TRBV3-2,TRBJ2-2,-,TRBD1,TGTGCCAGCAGCCGGGGAACAGGGGCCGGGGAGCTGTTTTTT,CASSRGTGAGELFF
TRBV3-1/TRBV3-2,TRBJ1-6,once,-,TGTGCCAGCAGCCAAGGTTCCGTACCCCAGGGTTCACCCCTCCACTTT,CASSQGSVPQGSPLHF
TRBV19,TRBJ1-4,-,-,TGTGCCAGTAGTATTCTGACAGAAAAACTGTTTTTT,CASSILTEKLFF